These 9 T cell receptor beta chains were sequenced from one sample in a study of post-analysis software for immune sequencing data. The antigens for these receptors are not known. Study outcomes and limitations: Patients carried roughly 5 TRBV segments more frequently than controls did, and TRBV5-6, TRBV5-1 and TRBV20-1 were among them.

The library was made from cDNA and included unique molecular identifiers. MiXCR, run by TCRdb on the PCR reads, gives a single entry per CDR3 protein. Of about 260,000 distinct CDR3 sequences in the sample, 35% to 40% are singletons; the top ten hold around 4.7%. Input material: blood. The receptors here all came from a girl between 10 and 17 years old with multiple sclerosis.

The J gene is TRBJ2-2, the V gene TRBV5-1; D possibly uses TRBD1 or TRBD2 (5 bases each). Germline V lookup: CDR1 SGHRS, CDR2 YFSETQ. CDR3 length: 16 amino acids. The germline V and J ends were trimmed by 6 bases and 0 bases, with 15 bases remaining between them. DNA of the CDR3: TGCGCCAGCACCGGCAGGGAGCAGACGAACACCGGGGAGCTGTTTTTT. Amino acids: CASTGREQTNTGELFF.

This clonotype was counted at least ten times. This chain connects TRBV21-1 to TRBJ1-2. TRBV21-1 is tagged as a pseudogene. This CDR3 has 15 amino acids. CDR3 sequence: CASSYHWGLFYGYTF. The CDR3 region has the DNA TGTGCCAGCAGCTACCACTGGGGACTTTTCTATGGCTACACCTTC.

The chain combines TRBV11-2 with TRBJ2-3; 12 bases line up with TRBD2. The CDR3 has 15 residues. V lost 2 bases and J lost 6; bases outside the gene matches: 3. The V gene's germline CDR1 is SGHAT and CDR2 FQNNGV. CDR3 sequence (DNA): TGTGCCAGCAGCTTACTAGCGGGAGGGCTTGATACGCAGTATTTT. Translation: CASSLLAGGLDTQYF. The variable domain in full, completed from reference TRBV11-2 and TRBJ2-3, reads EAGVAQSPRYKIIEKRQSVAFWCNPISGHATLYWYQQILGQGPKLLIQFQNNGVVDDSQLPKDRFSAERLKGVDSTLKIQPAKLEDSAVYLCASSLLAGGLDTQYFGPGTRLTVL.

Comment on this clonotype: One base away lies a much larger clone, so this may be a sequencing read error. The chain joins TRBV11-1 to TRBJ2-1, with 15 bases that match TRBD2. CDR3 length equals 21 residues. J lost 2 bases, V lost 4 bases, and 15 bases had no gene match. Germline V gives CDR1 SGHAT, CDR2 FQDESV (reference sequence). The CDR3 nucleotides read TGTGCCAGCAGCTCCTCCGGGACTAGCGGGGGGCAACCCAGCCCCTACAATGAGCAGTTCTTC. Amino acid sequence: CASSSSGTSGGQPSPYNEQFF.

On this clonotype: Compared with germline, one end of the junction differs, possibly owing to a read error. DNA for the CDR3: TGTGCCGGCAGAAGGGGCCGTAATAATTCACCCCTCCACTTT. Its translation is CAGRRGRNNSPLHF. The chain couples TRBV28 to TRBJ1-6; tentatively, D is TRBD1 (5 bases). Germline CDR1 MDHEN, CDR2 SYDVKM. This CDR3 contains 14 residues.

In this sample, this clonotype turned up a few times. The genes are TRBV7-8 and TRBJ1-4; D remains ambiguous. CDR3 size: 14 residues. V lost 2 bases to trimming and J lost 0 bases, with 4 bases between them. The germline gives CDR1 SGHVS, CDR2 FQNEAQ. The CDR3 coding sequence is TGTGCCAGCAGCTTATTAACAACTAATGAAAAACTGTTTTTT. Translated, it gives CASSLLTTNEKLFF.

With regard to this clonotype: Relative to the germline gene, one junction end is altered; a read error may explain this. The gene calls are TRBV20-1 and TRBJ1-1; 8 nucleotides line up with TRBD1. CDR1 is DFQATT and CDR2 is SNEGSKA in the germline V gene (reference sequence). This CDR3 is 13 amino acids long. CDR3 region: CGAEITGGTEAFF. CDR3 sequence (DNA): TGCGGTGCAGAGATCACAGGGGGCACTGAAGCTTTCTTT.

The chain uses TRBV4-1 and TRBJ1-2; no definite D call. The germline V and J ends were trimmed by 1 base and 4 bases, with 13 bases remaining between them. Germline assignment: CDR1 MGHRA and CDR2 YSYEKL. The CDR3 loop spans 15 amino acids. The CDR3 region is CASSQGESQFYGYTF. The CDR3 nucleotides read TGCGCCAGCAGCCAAGGGGAGAGCCAGTTCTATGGCTACACCTTC.

Points on this clonotype: A read error is possible here, since a much larger clone lies one base away. V gene TRBV11-1 combines with J gene TRBJ1-1, with 7 positions matching TRBD1. Germline V gene sequence: CDR1 SGHAT, CDR2 FQDESV (reference sequence). The CDR3 contains 15 residues. Here the CDR3 reads CASSVAGQIRTEAFF. CDR3 DNA sequence: TGTGCCAGCAGCGTAGCGGGACAGATCAGGACTGAAGCTTTCTTT.